One sample yielded the 21 T cell receptor beta chains listed below, sequenced in a study of T cell responses to AZD1222 COVID-19 vaccine. The method was immunoSEQ multiplex PCR; TCRdb's version includes in-frame clones alone and lacks a portion of them. In the table there are some 45,000 clones, less than 95% of which are singletons. This sample comprised peripheral blood, obtained 28 days after the second AZD1222 dose. The receptors were gathered from an adult who received the AZD1222 COVID-19 vaccine.

V and J are TRBV6-2 or TRBV6-3 and TRBJ2-1, with 7 bases lining up with TRBD2. This CDR3 is 15 amino acids long. Trimming removed 0 bases from V and 7 bases from J; junction bases left unmatched: 6. The germline CDR1 and CDR2 sequences are MNHEY and SVGEGT. CDR3 bases: TGTGCCAGCAGTTACTCGGCTAGCGGTGAGAATGAGCAGTTCTTC. Translated: CASSYSASGENEQFF.

The V and J genes are TRBV5-4 and TRBJ2-2; 11 bases are a match to TRBD1. The CDR3 has 15 amino acids. V shed 7 bases and J 5 bases; nucleotides not matched to a gene: 7. Germline values: CDR1 SGHNT, CDR2 YYREEE (reference sequence). The CDR3 region is CASGGTGGGTGELFF. As DNA, the CDR3 is TGTGCCAGCGGGGGGACAGGGGGAGGTACCGGGGAGCTGTTTTTT.

The genes are TRBV30 and TRBJ1-1, with D unclear. Germline-derived CDR1 and CDR2 are GTSNPN and SVGIG (reference sequence). Trimming removed 2 bases at V and 3 bases at J, with 7 bases between. The CDR3 loop spans 12 amino acids. The CDR3 DNA follows: TGTGCCTGGAGTTGGGCAGACACTGAAGCTTTCTTT. Translating it yields CAWSWADTEAFF.

The chain uses TRBV5-1 and TRBJ2-7; 9 nucleotides line up with TRBD1. Germline trimming cut 3 bases from V and 6 bases from J; bases unmatched to any gene: 13. CDR1 is SGHRS and CDR2 is YFSETQ in the germline V gene. The CDR3 extends over 16 amino acids. CDR3 sequence: CASSSLEGQGISEQYF. CDR3 in DNA: TGCGCCAGCAGCTCCCTTGAGGGACAGGGCATAAGCGAGCAGTACTTC. Combining the CDR3 with reference TRBV5-1 and TRBJ2-7 gives the whole variable domain KAGVTQTPRYLIKTRGQQVTLSCSPISGHRSVSWYQQTPGQGLQFLFEYFSETQRNKGNFPGRFSGRQFSNSRSEMNVSTLELGDSALYLCASSSLEGQGISEQYFGPGTRLTVT.

The V call is TRBV7-9, the J call TRBJ1-4, with 7 bases lining up with TRBD1. The CDR3 is 15 residues long. The germline gives CDR1 SEHNR, CDR2 FQNEAQ (reference sequence). Unmatched junction bases numbered 10, after V lost 6 bases and J lost 6 bases. The CDR3 nucleotides read TGTGCCAGCAGTTTGAGACAGGGAATGGATGAAAAACTGTTTTTT. Translation: CASSLRQGMDEKLFF. The entire variable domain, with the rest obtained from reference TRBV7-9 and TRBJ1-4, is as follows: DTGVSQNPRHKITKRGQNVTFRCDPISEHNRLYWYRQTLGQGPEFLTYFQNEAQLEKSRLLSDRFSAERPKGSFSTLEIQRTEQGDSAMYLCASSLRQGMDEKLFFGSGTQLSVL.

The chain carries TRBV6-5 and TRBJ1-3; a possible D gene is TRBD1 (6 bases). In germline, CDR1 is MNHEY, CDR2 SVGAGI. Trimming removed 5 bases from V and 4 bases from J, with 12 bases in between. This CDR3 region has 14 residues. The CDR3 is CASSTRGAGNTIYF. The CDR3 region has the DNA TGTGCCAGCAGTACGAGGGGGGCGGGAAACACCATATATTTT.

The chain uses TRBV19 and TRBJ1-5; D call uncertain. The CDR3 has 14 amino acids. CDR1 LNHDA and CDR2 SQIVND come from the germline V gene (reference sequence). Trimming cost V 4 bases and J 3 bases, with 10 bases left between them. In DNA, the CDR3 is TGTGCCAGTAGTAACGACATTAACAATCAGCCCCAGCATTTT. Encoded protein: CASSNDINNQPQHF. The variable domain in full, completed from reference TRBV19 and TRBJ1-5, reads DGGITQSPKYLFRKEGQNVTLSCEQNLNHDAMYWYRQDPGQGLRLIYYSQIVNDFQKGDIAEGYSVSREKKESFPLTVTSAQKNPTAFYLCASSNDINNQPQHFGDGTRLSIL.

This chain uses TRBV19 with TRBJ1-1; D unresolved. Germline V gene data show CDR1 as LNHDA and CDR2 as SQIVND (reference sequence). This CDR3 is 14 amino acids long. V was clipped by 5 bases and J by 5 bases, with 15 bases between them. This CDR3 is CASSPSRVWTEAFF. The CDR3 DNA sequence: TGTGCCAGTAGTCCCTCAAGGGTATGGACTGAAGCTTTCTTT.

This rearrangement joins TRBV5-4 to TRBJ1-2; 7 positions match TRBD1. CDR3 size: 15 residues. V dropped 4 bases and J dropped 8; count of bases not matched to a gene: 14. Germline CDR1 SGHNT, CDR2 YYREEE (reference sequence). CDR3 DNA: TGTGCCAGCAGCGCCCCTCGGCAGGGGGAAAGGGGCTACACCTTC. Its translation is CASSAPRQGERGYTF.

Comments on this clone: The junction does not match germline at one end; this may be a read error. V gene TRBV3-1 (or the pseudogene TRBV3-2) combines with J gene TRBJ2-7, with D perhaps assigned TRBD1 or TRBD2 (6 bases each). This CDR3 is 17 amino acids long. Looked up from germline, CDR1 is LGHDT and CDR2 is YNNKEL (reference sequence). The CDR3 protein is CPSTQDERGRGGYEQYF. CDR3 bases: TGTCCCAGCACCCAAGACGAACGCGGCAGGGGAGGCTACGAGCAGTACTTC.

The chain links TRBV5-6 to TRBJ1-5, with D uncertain. This CDR3 has 13 residues. Trimming removed 4 bases from V and 4 bases from J, with 9 bases in between. The germline V gene encodes CDR1 SGHDT and CDR2 YYEEEE. The CDR3: CASSRLLNQPQHF. DNA for the CDR3: TGTGCCAGCAGCCGACTGCTGAATCAGCCCCAGCATTTT.

The rearrangement links TRBV7-2 to TRBJ2-1; D is undetermined. The germline V and J ends were trimmed by 1 base and 10 bases, with 11 bases remaining between them. This CDR3 spans 13 amino acids. The germline V gene encodes CDR1 SGHTA and CDR2 FQGNSA. CDR3 in amino acids: CASSLDLEIEQFF. CDR3 DNA: TGTGCCAGCAGCTTAGATCTAGAGATAGAGCAGTTCTTC.

The chain combines TRBV9 with TRBJ1-1, with D perhaps TRBD1 (5 bases). Trimming left V 0 bases short and J 6 bases short, with 15 bases between. CDR3 length: 15 amino acids. The germline gives CDR1 SGDLS, CDR2 YYNGEE. CDR3 sequence (DNA): TGTGCCAGCAGCGTAGTGTCAGGGCGGGAAGCTGAAGCTTTCTTT. This codes for CASSVVSGREAEAFF.

This clone was seen more than once but under ten times. V usage is TRBV12-5 and J usage is TRBJ2-3; D is undetermined. V was shortened by 5 bases and J by 1 base, with 19 bases between the two germline ends. Germline V gene sequence: CDR1 LGHNT, CDR2 FRNRAP. The CDR3 covers 17 residues. For the CDR3, the DNA is TGTGCTAGTGGTCCCCGAAGGGTTCCGATAGGCACAGATACGCAGTATTTT. Translation gives CASGPRRVPIGTDTQYF.

The chain uses TRBV27 and TRBJ1-2; perhaps TRBD1 as D (5 bases). Germline loops: CDR1 MNHEY, CDR2 SMNVEV (reference sequence). CDR3 size: 13 residues. The V gene lost 2 bases and the J gene lost 8 bases, with 12 bases spanning the gap. CDR3 in amino acids: CASSLGRAGGYTF. DNA for the CDR3: TGTGCCAGCAGTTTAGGCAGGGCTGGGGGCTACACCTTC.

The V gene is TRBV7-2, the J gene TRBJ1-3, with TRBD1 as a possible D gene (6 bases). The CDR3 has 14 amino acids. CDR1 and CDR2 from the germline V gene are SGHTA and FQGNSA. V lost 7 bases and J 4 bases, leaving 14 bases between the germline ends. The CDR3 DNA reads TGTGCCAGCACCCAGCTGGGGGCCGGAAACACCATATATTTT. Its protein product is CASTQLGAGNTIYF.

J is TRBJ1-1 and V is TRBV19; possibly TRBD1 for D (5 bases). The CDR3 runs 13 residues. Germline CDR1 and CDR2: LNHDA and SQIVND (reference sequence). The ends were cut back, 5 bases at V and 5 bases at J, with 12 bases in the middle. CDR3 sequence reads: CASSGQGRTEAFF. The CDR3 region has the DNA TGTGCCAGTAGTGGGCAGGGAAGGACTGAAGCTTTCTTT. The full variable domain, completed using reference TRBV19 and TRBJ1-1, is DGGITQSPKYLFRKEGQNVTLSCEQNLNHDAMYWYRQDPGQGLRLIYYSQIVNDFQKGDIAEGYSVSREKKESFPLTVTSAQKNPTAFYLCASSGQGRTEAFFGQGTRLTVV.

The chain recombines TRBV29-1 with TRBJ2-5; 7 positions agree with TRBD2. The V and J ends lost 0 bases and 5 bases, in that order; junction bases with no gene match: 9. The CDR3 is made up of 15 amino acids. From germline, CDR1 is SQVTM and CDR2 ANQGSEA. The CDR3 sequence is CSVEEGGALLETQYF. The CDR3, as DNA: TGCAGCGTTGAAGAGGGAGGGGCCCTCCTGGAGACCCAGTACTTC.

V and J are TRBV6-5 and TRBJ2-1; possibly TRBD1 for D (5 bases). The germline gives CDR1 MNHEY, CDR2 SVGAGI. There are 15 residues in the CDR3. The germline V and J ends were trimmed by 2 bases and 1 base, with 9 bases remaining between them. CDR3 protein: CASSYGSGSYNEQFF. The CDR3 coding sequence is TGTGCCAGCAGTTACGGGTCAGGGTCCTACAATGAGCAGTTCTTC.

The chain is built from TRBV7-8 and TRBJ2-7; 8 bases map to TRBD2. V lost 9 bases to trimming and J lost 0 bases; unmatched junction nucleotides: 4. Germline V CDR1 and CDR2: SGHVS, FQNEAQ. The CDR3 loop spans 13 amino acids. The CDR3: CASSTSGSYEQYF. In DNA, the CDR3 is TGTGCCAGTTCCACTAGCGGCTCCTACGAGCAGTACTTC. Looking up the rest from reference TRBV7-8 and TRBJ2-7 gives the full variable domain: GAGVSQSPRYKVAKRGQDVALRCDPISGHVSLFWYQQALGQGPEFLTYFQNEAQLDKSGLPSDRFFAERPEGSVSTLKIQRTQQEDSAVYLCASSTSGSYEQYFGPGTRLTVT.

This sequence joins TRBV5-4 and TRBJ2-5; the match to TRBD2 covers 8 bases. The CDR3 covers 14 residues. The ends lost 4 bases at V and 4 bases at J; junction bases unmatched: 6. The germline gives CDR1 SGHNT, CDR2 YYREEE (reference sequence). The CDR3 reads CASSGGGRGETQYF. DNA for the CDR3: TGTGCCAGCAGCGGCGGGGGGAGGGGAGAGACCCAGTACTTC.